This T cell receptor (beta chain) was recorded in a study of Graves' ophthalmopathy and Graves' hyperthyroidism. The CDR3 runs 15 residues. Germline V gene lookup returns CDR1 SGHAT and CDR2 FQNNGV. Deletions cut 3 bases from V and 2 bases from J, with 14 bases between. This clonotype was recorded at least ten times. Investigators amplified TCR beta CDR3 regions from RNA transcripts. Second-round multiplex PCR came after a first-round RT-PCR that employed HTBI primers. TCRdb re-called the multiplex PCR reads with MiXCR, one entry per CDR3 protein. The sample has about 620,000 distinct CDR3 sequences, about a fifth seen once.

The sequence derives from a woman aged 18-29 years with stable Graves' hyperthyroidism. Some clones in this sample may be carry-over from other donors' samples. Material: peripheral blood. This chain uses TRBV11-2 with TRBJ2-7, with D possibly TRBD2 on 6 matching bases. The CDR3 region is CASSLMGGFTYEQYF. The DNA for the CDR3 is TGTGCCAGCAGCTTGATGGGAGGCTTCACCTACGAGCAGTACTTC.